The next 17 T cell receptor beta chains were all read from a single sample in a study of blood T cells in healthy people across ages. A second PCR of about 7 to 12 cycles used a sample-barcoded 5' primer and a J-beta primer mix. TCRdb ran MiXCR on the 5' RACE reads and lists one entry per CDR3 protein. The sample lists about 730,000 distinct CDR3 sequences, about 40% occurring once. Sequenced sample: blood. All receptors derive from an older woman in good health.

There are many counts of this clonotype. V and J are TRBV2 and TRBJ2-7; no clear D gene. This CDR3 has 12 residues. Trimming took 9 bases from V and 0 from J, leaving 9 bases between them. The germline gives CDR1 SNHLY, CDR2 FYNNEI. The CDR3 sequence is CASGGLSYEQYF. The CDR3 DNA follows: TGTGCCAGTGGTGGTCTCTCCTACGAGCAGTACTTC.

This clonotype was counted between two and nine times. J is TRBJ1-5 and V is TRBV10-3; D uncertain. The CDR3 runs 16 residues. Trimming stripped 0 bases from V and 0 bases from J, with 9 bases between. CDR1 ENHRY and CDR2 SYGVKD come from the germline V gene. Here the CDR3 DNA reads TGTGCCATCAGTGAGTCAGGCGGGAATAGCAATCAGCCCCAGCATTTT. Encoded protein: CAISESGGNSNQPQHF.

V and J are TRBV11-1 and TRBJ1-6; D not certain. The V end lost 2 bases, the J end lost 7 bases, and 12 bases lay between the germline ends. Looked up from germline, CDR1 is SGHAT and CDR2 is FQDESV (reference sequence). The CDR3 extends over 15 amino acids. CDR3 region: CASSLLSSGNSPLHF. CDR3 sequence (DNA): TGTGCCAGCAGCTTACTCAGTTCGGGGAATTCACCCCTCCACTTT.

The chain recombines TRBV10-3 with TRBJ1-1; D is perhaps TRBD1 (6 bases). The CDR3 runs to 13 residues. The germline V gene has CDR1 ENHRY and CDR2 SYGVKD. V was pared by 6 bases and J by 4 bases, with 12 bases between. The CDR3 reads CAISEQGFTEAFF. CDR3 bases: TGTGCCATCAGCGAACAGGGATTCACTGAAGCTTTCTTT.

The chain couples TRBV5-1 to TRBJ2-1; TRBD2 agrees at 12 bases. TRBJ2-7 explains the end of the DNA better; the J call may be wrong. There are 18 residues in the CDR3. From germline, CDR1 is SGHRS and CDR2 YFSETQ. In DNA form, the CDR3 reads TGCGCCAGCAGCGTCAGGCTAGCGGGAGGGAGCTCCTACAATGAGCAGTACTTC. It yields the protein CASSVRLAGGSSYNEQYF.

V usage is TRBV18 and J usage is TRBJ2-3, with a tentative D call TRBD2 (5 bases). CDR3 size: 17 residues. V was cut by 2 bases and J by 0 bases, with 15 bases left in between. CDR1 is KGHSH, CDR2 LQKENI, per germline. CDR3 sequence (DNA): TGTGCCAGCTCACCAGACGAGGGTATTGTAAGCACAGATACGCAGTATTTT. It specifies CASSPDEGIVSTDTQYF.

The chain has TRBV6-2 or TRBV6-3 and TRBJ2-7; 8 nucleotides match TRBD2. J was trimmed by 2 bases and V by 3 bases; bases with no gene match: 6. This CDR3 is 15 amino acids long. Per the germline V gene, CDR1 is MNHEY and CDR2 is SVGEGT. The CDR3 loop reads CASSYLAGFAYEQYF. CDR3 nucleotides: TGTGCCAGCAGTTATCTAGCGGGCTTCGCCTACGAGCAGTACTTC.

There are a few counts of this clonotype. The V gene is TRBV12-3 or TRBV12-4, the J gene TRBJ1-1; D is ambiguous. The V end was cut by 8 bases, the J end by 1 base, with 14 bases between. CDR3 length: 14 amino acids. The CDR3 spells CASRIRERNTEAFF. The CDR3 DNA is TGTGCCAGCCGCATACGGGAAAGGAACACTGAAGCTTTCTTT.

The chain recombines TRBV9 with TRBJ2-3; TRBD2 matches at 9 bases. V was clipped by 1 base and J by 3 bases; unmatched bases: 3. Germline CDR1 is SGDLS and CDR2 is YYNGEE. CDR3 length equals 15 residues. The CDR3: CASSVLAGKTDTQYF. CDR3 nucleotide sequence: TGTGCCAGCAGCGTACTAGCGGGGAAAACAGATACGCAGTATTTT. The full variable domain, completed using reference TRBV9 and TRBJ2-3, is DSGVTQTPKHLITATGQRVTLRCSPRSGDLSVYWYQQSLDQGLQFLIQYYNGEERAKGNILERFSAQQFPDLHSELNLSSLELGDSALYFCASSVLAGKTDTQYFGPGTRLTVL.

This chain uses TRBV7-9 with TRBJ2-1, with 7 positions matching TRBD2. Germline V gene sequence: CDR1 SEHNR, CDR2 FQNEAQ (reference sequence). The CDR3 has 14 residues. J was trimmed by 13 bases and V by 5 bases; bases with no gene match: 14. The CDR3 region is CASSPESGVETQFF. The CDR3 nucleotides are TGTGCCAGCAGCCCCGAAAGCGGGGTTGAGACCCAGTTCTTC.

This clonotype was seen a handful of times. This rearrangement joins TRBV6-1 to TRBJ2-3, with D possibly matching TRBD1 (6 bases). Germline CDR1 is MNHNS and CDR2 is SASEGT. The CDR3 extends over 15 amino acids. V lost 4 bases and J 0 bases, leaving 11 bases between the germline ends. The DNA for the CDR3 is TGTGCCAGCAGTGGAGGACAGCGTAGCACAGATACGCAGTATTTT. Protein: CASSGGQRSTDTQYF.

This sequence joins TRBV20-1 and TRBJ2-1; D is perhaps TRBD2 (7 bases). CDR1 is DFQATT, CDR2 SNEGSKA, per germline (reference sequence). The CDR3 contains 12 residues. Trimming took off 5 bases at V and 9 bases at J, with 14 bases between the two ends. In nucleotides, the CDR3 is TGCAGTGCTGGTGGGGGGGCCACTGAGCAGTTCTTC. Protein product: CSAGGGATEQFF.

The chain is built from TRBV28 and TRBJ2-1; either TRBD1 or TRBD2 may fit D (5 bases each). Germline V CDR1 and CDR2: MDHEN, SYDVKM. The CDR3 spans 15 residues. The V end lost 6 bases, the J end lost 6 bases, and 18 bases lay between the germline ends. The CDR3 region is CASSRLGVEGNEQFF. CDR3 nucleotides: TGTGCCAGCAGCCGCCTGGGGGTGGAAGGCAATGAGCAGTTCTTC.

This CDR3 is CSAPSGKNTEAFF. The CDR3 region has the DNA TGCAGTGCTCCCTCCGGCAAGAACACTGAAGCTTTCTTT. The chain has TRBV20-1 and TRBJ1-1; D is uncertain. V shed 5 bases and J shed 1 base, with 11 bases lying between them. This CDR3 contains 13 residues. From germline, CDR1 is DFQATT and CDR2 SNEGSKA (reference sequence).

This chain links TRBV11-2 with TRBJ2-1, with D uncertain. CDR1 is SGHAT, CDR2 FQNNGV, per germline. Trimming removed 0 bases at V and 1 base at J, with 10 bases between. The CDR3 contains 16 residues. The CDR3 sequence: CASSLDRAYSYNEQFF. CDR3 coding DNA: TGTGCCAGCAGCTTAGATAGGGCCTATTCCTACAATGAGCAGTTCTTC.

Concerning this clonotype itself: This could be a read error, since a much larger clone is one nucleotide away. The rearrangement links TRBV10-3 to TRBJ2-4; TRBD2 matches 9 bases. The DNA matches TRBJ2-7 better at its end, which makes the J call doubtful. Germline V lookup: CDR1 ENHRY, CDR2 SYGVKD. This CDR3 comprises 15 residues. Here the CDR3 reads CAIRDGRAGGYEQYF. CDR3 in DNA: TGTGCCATCAGGGACGGACGAGCGGGAGGCTACGAGCAGTACTTC.

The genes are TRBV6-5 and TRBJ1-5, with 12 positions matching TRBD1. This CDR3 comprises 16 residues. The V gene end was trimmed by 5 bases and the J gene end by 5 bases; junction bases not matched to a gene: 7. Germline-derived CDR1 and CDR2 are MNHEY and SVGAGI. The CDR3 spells CASSPGTGGSYQPQHF. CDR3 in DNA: TGTGCCAGCAGTCCCGGGACAGGGGGCTCGTATCAGCCCCAGCATTTT.